A selection of T cell receptor beta chains follows, all from one sample in a study of T-cell reconstitution after alpha-beta-depleted transplantation in children. TCRdb passed the PCR reads through MiXCR, listing each CDR3 protein once. The table has fewer than 200,000 distinct CDR3 sequences, about 6.4% seen once. Sample: PBMCs from the stem cell graft donor, taken from the stem cell graft. The source of these receptors is a human donor who donated a stem cell graft to a child with Wiskott-Aldrich syndrome. CDR3s include the opening cysteine and the closing phenylalanine or tryptophan. The order of the fields is CDR3 DNA, CDR3 protein, V gene, clone size, D gene, J gene. The D gene is left open where the match is weak. For some rows the clone size is stated as once, few or many, or as a class when expanded; others skip it.

TGTGCCAGCAGTGAAGACAGGGGGCGACATGACAATGAGCAGTTCTTC CASSEDRGRHDNEQFF TRBV6-1 few TRBD1 TRBJ2-1
TGTGCCAGCAGTTTAGTTCGGGGGAACACTGAAGCTTTCTTT CASSLVRGNTEAFF TRBV12-3/TRBV12-4 many - TRBJ1-1
TGTGCCACCAGTGATTCTAGCGGGAGGCCCCTAATGGAGCAGTTCTTC CATSDSSGRPLMEQFF TRBV24-1 many TRBD2 TRBJ2-1
TGCAGTGCTAGCCCGGGACAGGGGAGCTATGGCTACACCTTC CSASPGQGSYGYTF TRBV20-1 many TRBD1 TRBJ1-2
TGTGCCATCAGGGACCCGGGACAGCCCGACTATGGCTACACCTTC CAIRDPGQPDYGYTF TRBV10-3 many TRBD1 TRBJ1-2
TGTGCCAGCAGCCACGGTGACGAGCAGTTCTTC CASSHGDEQFF TRBV14 few - TRBJ2-1
TGTGCCAGCAGCTTTGAGGAGGGTGAGCGCTCCTACGAGCAGTACTTC CASSFEEGERSYEQYF TRBV7-9 many - TRBJ2-7
TGTGCCAGCAGCCAAGATCCTGACCCCATGCTCTCCTACGAGCAGTACTTC CASSQDPDPMLSYEQYF TRBV4-2 many - TRBJ2-7
TGTGCCAGCAGCCCCCGGGACAGGGGTGAGCAGTTCTTC CASSPRDRGEQFF TRBV3-1 - TRBD1 TRBJ2-1
TGCGCCAGCAGTGAATCTAGGGGAGGAAATGAGCAGTTCTTC CASSESRGGNEQFF TRBV10-2 few - TRBJ2-1
TGTGCCAGCAGCTTAATGGTCTACGAGCAGTACTTC CASSLMVYEQYF TRBV7-9 many - TRBJ2-7
TGCAGCGTCTTGACAGGACCCAAAAACATTCAGTACTTC CSVLTGPKNIQYF TRBV29-1 many - TRBJ2-4
TGCGCCAGCAGCCGAGAGTTGAGCTCCTACAATGAGCAGTTCTTC CASSRELSSYNEQFF TRBV5-1 many - TRBJ2-1
TGTGCCAGCAGCCCTCGTTCGGTGGGGGCGCCTGAGACCCAGTACTTC CASSPRSVGAPETQYF TRBV4-2 many - TRBJ2-5
TGTGCCAGCAGTCAAGGGGGGCTCGGTCGCTCAGCTAATGAAAAACTGTTTTTT CASSQGGLGRSANEKLFF TRBV5-6 few - TRBJ1-4
TGTGCCAGCAGTTTGGGGGACTACGAGCAGTACTTC CASSLGDYEQYF TRBV28 many - TRBJ2-7
TGTGCCAGCAGTCCAACGAGCAATCAGCCCCAGCATTTT CASSPTSNQPQHF TRBV12-3/TRBV12-4 many - TRBJ1-5
TGTGCCACCAGCAGAAAGCTAAGGACTGGGCCGGAAGATACGCAGTATTTT CATSRKLRTGPEDTQYF TRBV15 many - TRBJ2-3
TGCAGTGCTAGAGATGCCCATATCTCAGGGGGCAAATATGGCTACACCTTC CSARDAHISGGKYGYTF TRBV20-1 many TRBD1 TRBJ1-2
TGTGCCAGCAGTCCCGGGCCCAGCAATCAGCCCCAGCATTTT CASSPGPSNQPQHF TRBV12-3/TRBV12-4 few - TRBJ1-5
TGTGCCAGCAGCACTGGACTAGCGTCCTCGCATGAGCAGTTCTTC CASSTGLASSHEQFF TRBV7-8 many TRBD2 TRBJ2-1